Sequencing of this T cell receptor beta chain was carried out in a study of shared clonotypes between healthy human individuals. Study findings and constraints: Estimated clonotype richness was generally higher in naive than memory subsets. Only blood underwent sampling, and tissue repertoires likely differ.

CDR1 and CDR2 from the germline V gene are LGHNA and YNFKEQ. CDR3 length: 16 amino acids. After removal of 5 bases from V and 7 bases from J, the junction contained 16 bases not matched to a gene. Sequencing used immunoSEQ multiplex PCR; TCRdb keeps in-frame clones, though not all of them. The sample carries about 2.4 million clones, approximately 93% recorded once. Comment on this clone: No antigen is known for it.

Into CD45RA+ naive and CD45RA-negative memory subsets, the CD4+ cells were split. This clonotype was sampled from a man aged 18 to 29 in good health. Some clones in this sample may be carry-over from other donors' samples. The rearrangement links TRBV4-2 to TRBJ1-2, with 7 bases identical to TRBD1. The sample consisted of naive CD4+ T cells from PBMCs. The subset here: CD45RA+ positively selected. CDR3 region: CASSERVGTVVSGYTF. For the CDR3, the DNA is TGTGCCAGCAGCGAACGTGTCGGGACAGTTGTTTCTGGCTACACCTTC.